The 7 T cell receptor beta chains reported below all come from one sample, sequenced in a study of cytomegalovirus exposure and HLA in healthy donors. Primers for the PCR totalled 60 Vbeta and 13 Jbeta. Sequenced by immunoSEQ multiplex PCR; TCRdb stores in-frame clones only, minus some. The data show under 150,000 clones, around 78% seen once. Sequencing was performed on PBMCs. These receptors originate from a woman in her forties in good health and CMV-seropositive.

J is TRBJ2-1 and V is TRBV5-6, with 8 bases that match TRBD2. The CDR3 spans 14 residues. With 2 bases clipped from V and 7 bases from J, the junction kept 5 bases outside the gene matches. CDR1 is SGHDT, CDR2 YYEEEE, per germline. The CDR3 DNA reads as TGTGCCAGCAGCTTAGCGGGAGTAATGAATGAGCAGTTCTTC. Translated, it gives CASSLAGVMNEQFF.

By share, this clone counts as medium-sized (0.01 to 0.1%). The same CDR3 also results from other DNA sequences found in this sample. The chain recombines TRBV30 with TRBJ1-1; the D gene is possibly TRBD1 (6 bases). The CDR3 sequence is 14 residues long. V shed 0 bases and J shed 6 bases, with 14 bases lying between them. Germline CDR1 and CDR2: GTSNPN and SVGIG (reference sequence). CDR3 loop: CAWSVRSQGPEAFF. The CDR3 nucleotides read TGTGCCTGGAGTGTAAGGTCCCAGGGGCCTGAAGCTTTCTTT.

CDR3 bases: TGTGCCACCAGCAGAGGGCCAGGGACCTACGAGCAGTACTTC. Protein: CATSRGPGTYEQYF. This rearrangement joins TRBV15 to TRBJ2-7; possibly TRBD1 for D (5 bases). The V end was cut by 1 base, the J end by 2 bases, with 9 bases between. Germline values: CDR1 LNHNV, CDR2 YYDKDF (reference sequence). This CDR3 has 14 residues. The complete variable domain, with remaining parts taken from reference TRBV15 and TRBJ2-7, reads DAMVIQNPRYQVTQFGKPVTLSCSQTLNHNVMYWYQQKSSQAPKLLFHYYDKDFNNEADTPDNFQSRRPNTSFCFLDIRSPGLGDTAMYLCATSRGPGTYEQYFGPGTRLTVT.

The chain combines TRBV6-6 with TRBJ1-2; the match to TRBD1 covers 10 bases. This CDR3 spans 16 amino acids. Per the germline V gene, CDR1 is MNHNY and CDR2 is SVGAGI (reference sequence). V dropped 0 bases and J dropped 6; count of bases not matched to a gene: 7. The CDR3 coding sequence is TGTGCCAGCAGTTACTCCGCCTTGACAGGGGGCGATGGCTACACCTTC. Protein: CASSYSALTGGDGYTF.

This clone was recorded once. This rearrangement joins TRBV7-3 to TRBJ2-2; D is unresolved. The CDR3 sequence is 13 residues long. Looked up from germline, CDR1 is SGHTA and CDR2 is FQGTGA. Trimming removed 2 bases from V and 4 bases from J, with 5 bases in between. Here the CDR3 reads CASSLVATGELFF. The CDR3 nucleotides are TGTGCCAGCAGCTTAGTGGCCACCGGGGAGCTGTTTTTT. Full variable domain (rest looked up from reference TRBV7-3 and TRBJ2-2): GAGVSQTPSNKVTEKGKYVELRCDPISGHTALYWYRQSLGQGPEFLIYFQGTGAADDSGLPNDRFFAVRPEGSVSTLKIQRTERGDSAVYLCASSLVATGELFFGEGSRLTVL.

This clone was recorded once. CDR3 in DNA: TGTTCCACCCGACAGGAGAATGAAAAACTGTTTTTT. It encodes CSTRQENEKLFF. The rearrangement links TRBV7-9 to TRBJ1-4, with D possibly TRBD1 on 6 matching bases. The CDR3 has 12 amino acids. Germline CDR1 is SEHNR and CDR2 is FQNEAQ (reference sequence). The full variable domain, its missing parts supplied by reference TRBV7-9 and TRBJ1-4, is DTGVSQNPRHKITKRGQNVTFRCDPISEHNRLYWYRQTLGQGPEFLTYFQNEAQLEKSRLLSDRFSAERPKGSFSTLEIQRTEQGDSAMYLCSTRQENEKLFFGSGTQLSVL.

The chain employs TRBV27 and TRBJ2-5, with TRBD2 matching 7 bases. The trim removed 4 bases at V and 5 bases at J, leaving 7 bases unmatched. Germline CDR1 is MNHEY and CDR2 is SMNVEV (reference sequence). The CDR3 has 14 residues. The CDR3 DNA sequence: TGTGCCAGCAGTTCCGGGAGGTTCCGGGAGACCCAGTACTTC. Translated: CASSSGRFRETQYF.